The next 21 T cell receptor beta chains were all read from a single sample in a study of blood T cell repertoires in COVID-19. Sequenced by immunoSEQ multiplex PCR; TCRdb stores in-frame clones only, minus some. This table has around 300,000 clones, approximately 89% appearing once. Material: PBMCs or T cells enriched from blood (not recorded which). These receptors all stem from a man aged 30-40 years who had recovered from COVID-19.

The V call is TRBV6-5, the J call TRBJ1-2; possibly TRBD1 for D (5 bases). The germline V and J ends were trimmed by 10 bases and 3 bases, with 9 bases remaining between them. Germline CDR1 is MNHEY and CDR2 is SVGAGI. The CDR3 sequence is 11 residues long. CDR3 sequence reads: CATQGYYGYTF. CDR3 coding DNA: TGTGCCACTCAGGGTTACTATGGCTACACCTTC.

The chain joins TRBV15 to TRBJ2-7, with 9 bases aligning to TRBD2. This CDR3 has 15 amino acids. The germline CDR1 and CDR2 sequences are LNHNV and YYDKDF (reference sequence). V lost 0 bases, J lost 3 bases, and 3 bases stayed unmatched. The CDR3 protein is CATSREAGGVYEQYF. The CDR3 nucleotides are TGTGCCACCAGCAGAGAAGCGGGGGGAGTCTACGAGCAGTACTTC.

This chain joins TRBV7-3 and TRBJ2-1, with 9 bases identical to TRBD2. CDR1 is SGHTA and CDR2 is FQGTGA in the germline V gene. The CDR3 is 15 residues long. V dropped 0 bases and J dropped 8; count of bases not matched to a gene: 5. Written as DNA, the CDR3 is TGTGCCAGCAGCTTAACTGGCGGGGGGGCCGATGAGCAGTTCTTC. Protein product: CASSLTGGGADEQFF.

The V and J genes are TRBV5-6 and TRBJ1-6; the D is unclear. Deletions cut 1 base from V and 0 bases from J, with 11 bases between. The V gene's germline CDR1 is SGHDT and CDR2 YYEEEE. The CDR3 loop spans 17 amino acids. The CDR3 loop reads CASSLSGESSYNSPLHF. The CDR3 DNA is TGTGCCAGCAGCTTGAGTGGGGAGAGCTCCTATAATTCACCCCTCCACTTT.

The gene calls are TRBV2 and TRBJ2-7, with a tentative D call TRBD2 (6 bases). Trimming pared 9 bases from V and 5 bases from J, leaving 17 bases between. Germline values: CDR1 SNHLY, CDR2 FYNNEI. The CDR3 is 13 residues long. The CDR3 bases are TGTGCCAGGAGACCAAGGGAGGATCACGAGCAGTACTTC. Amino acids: CARRPREDHEQYF. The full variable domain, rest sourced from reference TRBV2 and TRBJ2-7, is EPEVTQTPSHQVTQMGQEVILRCVPISNHLYFYWYRQILGQKVEFLVSFYNNEISEKSEIFDDQFSVERPDGSNFTLKIRSTKLEDSAMYFCARRPREDHEQYFGPGTRLTVT.

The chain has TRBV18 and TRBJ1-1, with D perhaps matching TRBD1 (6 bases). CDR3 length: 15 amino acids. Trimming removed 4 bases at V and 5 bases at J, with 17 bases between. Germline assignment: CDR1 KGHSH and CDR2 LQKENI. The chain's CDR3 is CASSLLQGVETEAFF. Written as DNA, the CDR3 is TGTGCCAGCTCACTCCTACAGGGAGTAGAAACTGAAGCTTTCTTT.

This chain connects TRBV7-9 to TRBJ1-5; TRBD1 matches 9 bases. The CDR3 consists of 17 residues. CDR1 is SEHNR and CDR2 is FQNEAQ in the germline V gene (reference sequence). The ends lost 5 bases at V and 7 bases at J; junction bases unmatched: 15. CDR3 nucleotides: TGTGCCAGCAGCCTAGGGACAGGGTCATACGGCGGACAGCCCCAGCATTTT. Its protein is CASSLGTGSYGGQPQHF.

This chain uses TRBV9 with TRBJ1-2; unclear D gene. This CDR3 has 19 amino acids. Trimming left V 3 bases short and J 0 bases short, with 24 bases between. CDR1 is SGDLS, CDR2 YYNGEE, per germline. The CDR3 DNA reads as TGTGCCAGCAGCGCGGCGGGCCAAGGACCCCTGGCATCTAACTATGGCTACACCTTC. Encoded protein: CASSAAGQGPLASNYGYTF.

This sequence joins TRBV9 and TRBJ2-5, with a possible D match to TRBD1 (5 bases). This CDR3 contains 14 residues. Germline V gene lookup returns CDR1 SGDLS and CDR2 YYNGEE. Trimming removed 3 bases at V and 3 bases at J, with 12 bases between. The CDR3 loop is CASSAPGAEETQYF. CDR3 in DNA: TGTGCCAGCAGCGCCCCTGGGGCAGAAGAGACCCAGTACTTC. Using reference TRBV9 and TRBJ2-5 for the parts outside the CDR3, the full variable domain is DSGVTQTPKHLITATGQRVTLRCSPRSGDLSVYWYQQSLDQGLQFLIQYYNGEERAKGNILERFSAQQFPDLHSELNLSSLELGDSALYFCASSAPGAEETQYFGPGTRLLVL.

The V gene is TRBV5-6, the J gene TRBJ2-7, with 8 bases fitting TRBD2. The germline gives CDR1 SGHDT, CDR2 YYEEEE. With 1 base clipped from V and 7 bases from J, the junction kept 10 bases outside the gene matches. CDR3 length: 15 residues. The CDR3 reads CASSLRGLGLGEQYF. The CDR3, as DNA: TGTGCCAGCAGCTTGCGGGGACTAGGCCTTGGGGAGCAGTACTTC. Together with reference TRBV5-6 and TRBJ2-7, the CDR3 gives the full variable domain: DAGVTQSPTHLIKTRGQQVTLRCSPKSGHDTVSWYQQALGQGPQFIFQYYEEEERQRGNFPDRFSGHQFPNYSSELNVNALLLGDSALYLCASSLRGLGLGEQYFGPGTRLTVT.

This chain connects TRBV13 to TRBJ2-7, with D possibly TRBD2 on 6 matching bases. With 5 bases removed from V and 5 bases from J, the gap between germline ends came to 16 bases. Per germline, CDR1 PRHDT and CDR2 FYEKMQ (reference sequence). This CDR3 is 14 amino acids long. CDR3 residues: CASSLGGPADEQYF. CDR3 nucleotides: TGTGCCAGCAGCCTGGGGGGTCCGGCGGACGAGCAGTACTTC.

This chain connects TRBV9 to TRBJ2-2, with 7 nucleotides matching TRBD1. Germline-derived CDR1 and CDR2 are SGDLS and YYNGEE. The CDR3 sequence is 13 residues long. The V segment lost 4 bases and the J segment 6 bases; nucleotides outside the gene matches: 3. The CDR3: CASSRQGSGELFF. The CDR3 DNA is TGTGCCAGCAGCCGACAGGGATCCGGGGAGCTGTTTTTT.

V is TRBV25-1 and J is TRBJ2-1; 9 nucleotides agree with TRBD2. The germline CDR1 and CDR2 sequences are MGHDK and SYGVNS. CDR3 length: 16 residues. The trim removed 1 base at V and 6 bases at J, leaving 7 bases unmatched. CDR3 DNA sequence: TGTGCCAGCAGTGAATGGGGCGGGGGGGCCCTCAATGAGCAGTTCTTC. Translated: CASSEWGGGALNEQFF.

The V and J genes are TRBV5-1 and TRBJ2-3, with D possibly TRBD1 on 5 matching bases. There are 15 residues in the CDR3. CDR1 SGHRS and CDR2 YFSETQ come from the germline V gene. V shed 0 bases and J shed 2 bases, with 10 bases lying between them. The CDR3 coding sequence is TGCGCCAGCAGCTTGGGTGTGACAGACACAGATACGCAGTATTTT. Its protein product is CASSLGVTDTDTQYF.

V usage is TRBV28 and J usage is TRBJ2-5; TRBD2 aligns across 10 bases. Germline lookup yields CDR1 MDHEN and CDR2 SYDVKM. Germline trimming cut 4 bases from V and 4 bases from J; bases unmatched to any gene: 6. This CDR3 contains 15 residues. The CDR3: CASSYQLAGRETQYF. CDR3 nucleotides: TGTGCCAGCAGTTACCAACTAGCGGGGCGAGAGACCCAGTACTTC.

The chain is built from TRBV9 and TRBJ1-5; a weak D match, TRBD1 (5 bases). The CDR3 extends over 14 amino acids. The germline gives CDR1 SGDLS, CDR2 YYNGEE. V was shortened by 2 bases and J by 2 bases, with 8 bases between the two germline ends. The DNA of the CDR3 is TGTGCCAGCAGCGTGGGGGAGGGCAATCAGCCCCAGCATTTT. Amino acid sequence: CASSVGEGNQPQHF.

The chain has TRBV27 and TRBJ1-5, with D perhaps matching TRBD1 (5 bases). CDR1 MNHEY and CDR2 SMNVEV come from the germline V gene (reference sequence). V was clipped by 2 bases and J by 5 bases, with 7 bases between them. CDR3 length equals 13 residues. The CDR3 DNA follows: TGTGCCAGCAGTTTACGGACACATCAGCCCCAGCATTTT. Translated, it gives CASSLRTHQPQHF.

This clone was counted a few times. The CDR3 region is CASSGGAEQYF. In nucleotides, the CDR3 is TGTGCCAGCAGCGGGGGGGCCGAGCAGTACTTC. This rearrangement joins TRBV7-2 to TRBJ2-7, with TRBD2 as a possible D gene (7 bases). Germline assignment: CDR1 SGHTA and CDR2 FQGNSA. The CDR3 is made up of 11 amino acids. V lost 5 bases and J lost 6, with 8 bases in between.

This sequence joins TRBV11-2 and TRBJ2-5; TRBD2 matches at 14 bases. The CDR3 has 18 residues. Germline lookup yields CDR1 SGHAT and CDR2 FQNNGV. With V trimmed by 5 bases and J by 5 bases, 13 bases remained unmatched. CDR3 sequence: CASSVGTSGGSHGETQYF. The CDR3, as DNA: TGTGCCAGCAGCGTAGGGACTAGCGGGGGTTCCCATGGGGAGACCCAGTACTTC.

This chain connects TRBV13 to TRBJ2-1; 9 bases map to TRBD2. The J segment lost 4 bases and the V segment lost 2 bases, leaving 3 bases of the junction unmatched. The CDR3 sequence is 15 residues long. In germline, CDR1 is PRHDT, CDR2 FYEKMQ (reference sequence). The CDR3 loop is CASSLTAGGYNEQFF. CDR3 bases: TGTGCCAGCAGCTTAACGGCGGGGGGGTACAATGAGCAGTTCTTC.

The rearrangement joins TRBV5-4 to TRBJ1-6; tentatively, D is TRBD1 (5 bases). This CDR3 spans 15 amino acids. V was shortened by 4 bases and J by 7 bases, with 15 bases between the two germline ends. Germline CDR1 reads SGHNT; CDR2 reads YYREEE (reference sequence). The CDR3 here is CASSKTGVPNSPLHF. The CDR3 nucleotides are TGTGCCAGCAGCAAGACGGGGGTCCCCAATTCACCCCTCCACTTT.